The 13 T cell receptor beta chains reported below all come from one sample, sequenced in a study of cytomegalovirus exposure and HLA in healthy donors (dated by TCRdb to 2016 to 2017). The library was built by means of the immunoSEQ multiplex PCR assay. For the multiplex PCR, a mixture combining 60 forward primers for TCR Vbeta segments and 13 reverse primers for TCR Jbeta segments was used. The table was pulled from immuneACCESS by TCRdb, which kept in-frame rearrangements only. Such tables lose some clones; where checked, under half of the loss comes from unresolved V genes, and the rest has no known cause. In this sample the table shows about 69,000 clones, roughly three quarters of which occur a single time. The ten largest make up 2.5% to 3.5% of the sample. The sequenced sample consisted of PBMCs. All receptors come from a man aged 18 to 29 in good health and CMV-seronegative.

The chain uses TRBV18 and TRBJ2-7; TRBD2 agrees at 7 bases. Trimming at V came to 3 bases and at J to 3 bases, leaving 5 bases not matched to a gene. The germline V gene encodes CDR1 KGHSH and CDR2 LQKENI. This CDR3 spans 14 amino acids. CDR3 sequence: CASSPLGGYYEQYF. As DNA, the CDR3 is TGTGCCAGCTCACCCCTGGGGGGGTACTACGAGCAGTACTTC.

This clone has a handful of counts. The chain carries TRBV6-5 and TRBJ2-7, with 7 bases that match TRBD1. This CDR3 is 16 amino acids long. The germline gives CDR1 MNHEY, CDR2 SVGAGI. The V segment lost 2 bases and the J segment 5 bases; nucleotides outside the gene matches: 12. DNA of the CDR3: TGTGCCAGCAGTTACCGCGACAGGGTGGGTCGTCACGAGCAGTACGTC. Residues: CASSYRDRVGRHEQYV.

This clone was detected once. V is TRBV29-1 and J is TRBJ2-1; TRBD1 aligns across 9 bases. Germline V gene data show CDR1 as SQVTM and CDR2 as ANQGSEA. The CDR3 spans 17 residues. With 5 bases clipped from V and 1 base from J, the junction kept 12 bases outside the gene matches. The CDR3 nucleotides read TGCAGCGTTCCGGGACAGGGTAGGGGACGATCCTACAATGAGCAGTTCTTC. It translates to CSVPGQGRGRSYNEQFF.

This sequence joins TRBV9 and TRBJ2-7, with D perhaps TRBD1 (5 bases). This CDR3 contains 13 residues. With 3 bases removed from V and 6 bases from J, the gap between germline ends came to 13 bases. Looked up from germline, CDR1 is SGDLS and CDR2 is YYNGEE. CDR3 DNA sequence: TGTGCCAGCAGCGAGGGCTCTAGGGGCGAGCAGTACTTC. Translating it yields CASSEGSRGEQYF.

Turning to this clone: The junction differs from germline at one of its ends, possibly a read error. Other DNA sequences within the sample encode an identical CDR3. CDR3 sequence: CASSLAGGYYGYTF. In DNA form, the CDR3 reads TGTGCCAGCAGTTTAGCAGGGGGCTACTATGGTTACACCTTC. The chain is built from TRBV28 and TRBJ1-2; 8 positions match TRBD1. Looked up from germline, CDR1 is MDHEN and CDR2 is SYDVKM. This CDR3 is 14 amino acids long.

Here the CDR3 DNA reads TGCAGCGTTGACGACAGGGGAACGGGAATAGAAGCTTTCTTT. Translating gives CSVDDRGTGIEAFF. The chain recombines TRBV29-1 with TRBJ1-1; 8 positions agree with TRBD1. The CDR3 is made up of 14 amino acids. V gave up 3 bases and J gave up 8 bases; unmatched junction bases: 11. Germline V gives CDR1 SQVTM, CDR2 ANQGSEA.

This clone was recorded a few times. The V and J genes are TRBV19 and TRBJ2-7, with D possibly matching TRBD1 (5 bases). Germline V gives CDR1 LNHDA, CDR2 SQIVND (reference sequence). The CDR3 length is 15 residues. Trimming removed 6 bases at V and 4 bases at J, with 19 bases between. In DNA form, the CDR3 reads TGTGCCAGTAGGGAACAGGCCCTCACCCAATACGAGCAGTACTTC. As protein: CASREQALTQYEQYF. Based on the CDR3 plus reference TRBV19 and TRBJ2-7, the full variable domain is DGGITQSPKYLFRKEGQNVTLSCEQNLNHDAMYWYRQDPGQGLRLIYYSQIVNDFQKGDIAEGYSVSREKKESFPLTVTSAQKNPTAFYLCASREQALTQYEQYFGPGTRLTVT.

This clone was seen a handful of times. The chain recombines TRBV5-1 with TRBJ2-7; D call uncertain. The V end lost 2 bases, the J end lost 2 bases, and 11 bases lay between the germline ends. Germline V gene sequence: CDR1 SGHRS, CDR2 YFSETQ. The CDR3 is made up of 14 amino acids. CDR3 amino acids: CASSFAAEAYEQYF. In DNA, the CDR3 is TGCGCCAGCAGCTTCGCGGCGGAAGCCTACGAGCAGTACTTC.

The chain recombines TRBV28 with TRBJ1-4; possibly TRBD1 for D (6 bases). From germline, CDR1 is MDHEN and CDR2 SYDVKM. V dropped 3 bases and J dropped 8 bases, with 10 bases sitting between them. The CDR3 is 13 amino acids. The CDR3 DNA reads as TGTGCCAGCAGTTTGGGGGGGCCGGAAAAACTGTTTTTT. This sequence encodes CASSLGGPEKLFF.

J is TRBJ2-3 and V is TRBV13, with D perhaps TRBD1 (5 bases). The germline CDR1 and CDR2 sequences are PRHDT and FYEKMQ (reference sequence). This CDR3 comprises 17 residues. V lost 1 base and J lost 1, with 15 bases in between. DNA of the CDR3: TGTGCCAGCAGCTTAGCTTCAGGGTCCGAGGGCACAGATACGCAGTATTTT. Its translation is CASSLASGSEGTDTQYF.

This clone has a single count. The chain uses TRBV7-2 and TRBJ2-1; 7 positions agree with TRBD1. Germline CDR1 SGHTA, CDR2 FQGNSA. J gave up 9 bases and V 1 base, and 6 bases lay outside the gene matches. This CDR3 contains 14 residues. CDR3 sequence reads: CASSLGQQGSEQFF. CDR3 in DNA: TGTGCCAGCAGCTTAGGCCAACAGGGGAGTGAGCAGTTCTTC. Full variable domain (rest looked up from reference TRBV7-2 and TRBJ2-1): GAGVSQSPSNKVTEKGKDVELRCDPISGHTALYWYRQSLGQGLEFLIYFQGNSAPDKSGLPSDRFSAERTGGSVSTLTIQRTQQEDSAVYLCASSLGQQGSEQFFGPGTRLTVL.

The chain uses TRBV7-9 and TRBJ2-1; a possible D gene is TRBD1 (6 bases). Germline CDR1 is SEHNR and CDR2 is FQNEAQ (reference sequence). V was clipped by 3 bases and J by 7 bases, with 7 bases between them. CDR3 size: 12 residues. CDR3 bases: TGTGCCAGCAGCTTCGGACAGAATGAGCAGTTCTTC. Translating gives CASSFGQNEQFF. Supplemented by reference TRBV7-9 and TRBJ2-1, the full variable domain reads DTGVSQNPRHKITKRGQNVTFRCDPISEHNRLYWYRQTLGQGPEFLTYFQNEAQLEKSRLLSDRFSAERPKGSFSTLEIQRTEQGDSAMYLCASSFGQNEQFFGPGTRLTVL.

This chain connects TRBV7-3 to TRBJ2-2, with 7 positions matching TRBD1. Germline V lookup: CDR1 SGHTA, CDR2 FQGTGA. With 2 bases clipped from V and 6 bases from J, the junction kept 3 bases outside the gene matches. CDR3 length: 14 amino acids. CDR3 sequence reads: CASSLYQGAGELFF. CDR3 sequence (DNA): TGTGCCAGCAGCTTATACCAGGGGGCCGGGGAGCTGTTTTTT.